This T cell receptor (beta chain) was profiled in a study of CD8 T cells in Susac syndrome. Trimming stripped 2 bases from V and 4 bases from J, with 12 bases between. Germline V gene sequence: CDR1 MNHEY, CDR2 SMNVEV (reference sequence). This CDR3 has 15 residues. This clonotype was observed once. An amount of RNA that ranged from roughly 0.5 to 1 ug was reverse transcribed with random hexamers. The TCR beta CDR3 was amplified by immunoSEQ multiplex PCR across 54 Vbeta, 13 Jbeta. TCRdb analysed the immunoSEQ multiplex PCR reads with MiXCR anew, one entry per CDR3 protein. The profile shows hundreds of thousands of distinct CDR3 sequences, 85% of them singletons.

J is TRBJ2-1 and V is TRBV27, with D perhaps TRBD2 (5 bases). The specimen sequenced was CD8+ T cells from PBMCs. The sequence came from a human donor with multiple sclerosis. CDR3 in DNA: TGTGCCAGCAGTTTACTCCGGGAAACTTACAATGAGCAGTTCTTC. This sequence encodes CASSLLRETYNEQFF.